This passage covers 20 T cell receptor beta chains from one sample sequenced in a study of patients and donors after allogeneic stem cell transplantation. TCRdb recomputed calls from the RT-PCR reads with MiXCR, one row per CDR3 protein. The sample has 150,000 to 200,000 distinct CDR3 sequences; roughly 30% are singletons. The material sequenced was blood, either unsorted or a sorted T cell fraction (not recorded which). Every receptor here comes from a human donor who was either an allogeneic HSCT recipient or a stem cell or donor lymphocyte infusion donor (not recorded which). It is not recorded whose cells these are; they may come from a transplant donor.

The chain combines TRBV29-1 with TRBJ1-2, with 10 bases matching TRBD1. This CDR3 is built from 16 residues. Germline V lookup: CDR1 SQVTM, CDR2 ANQGSEA. V lost 0 bases to trimming and J lost 4 bases; unmatched junction nucleotides: 8. CDR3 nucleotide sequence: TGCAGCGTTGAAGAGGAAAGGACAGGGGGTACCTATGGCTACACCTTC. It specifies CSVEEERTGGTYGYTF.

The CDR3 reads CSARVASGNTGELFF. CDR3 nucleotides: TGCAGTGCTAGAGTGGCTAGCGGGAACACCGGGGAGCTGTTTTTT. V is TRBV20-1 and J is TRBJ2-2; 7 bases align to TRBD2. There are 15 residues in the CDR3. The V gene's germline CDR1 is DFQATT and CDR2 SNEGSKA (reference sequence). Trimming cost V 1 base and J 1 base; bases outside gene matches: 3.

The sample holds a few counts of this clonotype. This CDR3 is CASSPDRAPYNEQFF. The CDR3 DNA follows: TGTGCCAGCAGCCCGGACAGGGCTCCCTACAATGAGCAGTTCTTC. The chain carries TRBV7-3 and TRBJ2-1; TRBD1 matches at 8 bases. This CDR3 is 15 amino acids long. Germline lookup yields CDR1 SGHTA and CDR2 FQGTGA. J was trimmed by 2 bases and V by 5 bases; bases with no gene match: 5.

Relative to its sample, this clonotype is medium-sized. The CDR3 bases are TGCGCCAGCAACCCGGGGGGGACATTGCCTGAAGCTTTCTTT. Its translation: CASNPGGTLPEAFF. The rearrangement joins TRBV5-1 to TRBJ1-1; perhaps TRBD1 as D (6 bases). CDR1 and CDR2 from the germline V gene are SGHRS and YFSETQ. V was shortened by 6 bases and J by 6 bases, with 18 bases between the two germline ends. This CDR3 comprises 14 residues. The full variable domain, completed using reference TRBV5-1 and TRBJ1-1, is KAGVTQTPRYLIKTRGQQVTLSCSPISGHRSVSWYQQTPGQGLQFLFEYFSETQRNKGNFPGRFSGRQFSNSRSEMNVSTLELGDSALYLCASNPGGTLPEAFFGQGTRLTVV.

The V and J genes are TRBV27 and TRBJ2-1; D is unclear. CDR1 MNHEY and CDR2 SMNVEV come from the germline V gene (reference sequence). The CDR3 has 13 amino acids. The ends were cut back, 8 bases at V and 1 base at J, with 9 bases in the middle. The CDR3 here is CASGWTSYNEQFF. As DNA, the CDR3 is TGTGCCAGCGGATGGACGTCCTACAATGAGCAGTTCTTC.

The chain recombines TRBV28 with TRBJ2-7; possible D gene TRBD2, 5 bases. The CDR3 contains 14 residues. Germline assignment: CDR1 MDHEN and CDR2 SYDVKM. V lost 3 bases and J lost 4, with 13 bases in between. The CDR3 DNA follows: TGTGCCAGCAGTTTTCAACCTGAGGGATACGAGCAGTACTTC. Protein sequence: CASSFQPEGYEQYF. The full variable domain, rest sourced from reference TRBV28 and TRBJ2-7, is DVKVTQSSRYLVKRTGEKVFLECVQDMDHENMFWYRQDPGLGLRLIYFSYDVKMKEKGDIPEGYSVSREKKERFSLILESASTNQTSMYLCASSFQPEGYEQYFGPGTRLTVT.

V is TRBV27 and J is TRBJ2-7; 10 nucleotides align to TRBD1. CDR1 is MNHEY, CDR2 SMNVEV, per germline (reference sequence). V dropped 3 bases and J dropped 6; count of bases not matched to a gene: 5. This CDR3 region has 14 residues. CDR3 DNA: TGTGCCAGCAGTTTCGGGACAGGGGCTATCGAGCAGTACTTC. Translation: CASSFGTGAIEQYF.

CDR3 in amino acids: CASSPSRDYGYTF. Here the CDR3 DNA reads TGCGCCAGCAGCCCGTCCCGGGACTATGGCTACACCTTC. The chain joins TRBV5-1 to TRBJ1-2; D gene ambiguous. V lost 4 bases and J lost 3, with 10 bases in between. CDR3 length equals 13 residues. Germline CDR1 reads SGHRS; CDR2 reads YFSETQ.

This chain links TRBV25-1 with TRBJ1-4, with D possibly being TRBD1 (6 bases). V was trimmed by 3 bases and J by 5 bases, leaving 13 bases between them. This CDR3 region has 15 residues. Germline loops: CDR1 MGHDK, CDR2 SYGVNS. The CDR3 DNA is TGTGCCAGCAGTGACCCCAGGGGAGGGAATGAAAAACTGTTTTTT. This gives the protein CASSDPRGGNEKLFF. The full variable domain, its missing parts supplied by reference TRBV25-1 and TRBJ1-4, is EADIYQTPRYLVIGTGKKITLECSQTMGHDKMYWYQQDPGMELHLIHYSYGVNSTEKGDLSSESTVSRIRTEHFPLTLESARPSHTSQYLCASSDPRGGNEKLFFGSGTQLSVL.

V gene TRBV10-3 combines with J gene TRBJ2-7; D not resolved. The V end lost 1 base, the J end lost 7 bases, and 14 bases lay between the germline ends. Germline lookup yields CDR1 ENHRY and CDR2 SYGVKD. The CDR3 is 14 residues long. The CDR3 reads CAISEYRERFEQYF. Written as DNA, the CDR3 is TGTGCCATCAGTGAGTATAGGGAACGGTTTGAGCAGTACTTC.

Regarding this clonotype: No DNA is shown, since the ends of the CDR3 on it are uncertain; the CDR3 is the one TCRdb lists. The gene calls are TRBV21-1 and TRBJ1-6. TRBV21-1 is described as a pseudogene. Ends included, the CDR3 has 14 residues. CDR3 residues: CASTFWGNGSPLHF.

This clonotype was counted only a few times. The chain has TRBV5-1 and TRBJ2-7; unclear D gene. CDR3 length: 13 residues. V was shortened by 6 bases and J by 3 bases, with 13 bases between the two germline ends. Germline V gene lookup returns CDR1 SGHRS and CDR2 YFSETQ. The CDR3 loop is CASTDPGGYEQYF. CDR3 bases: TGCGCCAGCACCGATCCGGGTGGCTACGAGCAGTACTTC.

The V gene is TRBV6-5, the J gene TRBJ2-1; D assignment may be TRBD1 or TRBD2 (5 bases each). This CDR3 region has 13 residues. V lost 8 bases and J lost 8, with 16 bases in between. CDR1 and CDR2 from the germline V gene are MNHEY and SVGAGI. DNA for the CDR3: TGTGCCAGCCGTAATTTCGGGGCCGATGAGCAGTTCTTC. Translated: CASRNFGADEQFF.

This clonotype has a single count. CDR3 sequence (DNA): TGTGCCAGTAGTACAACGGACTTGCTGGGGGTAGATACGCAGTATTTT. This codes for CASSTTDLLGVDTQYF. The chain employs TRBV19 and TRBJ2-3; possibly TRBD1 or TRBD2 for D (5 bases each). The CDR3 sequence is 16 residues long. Trimming shortened V by 4 bases and J by 5 bases, and 19 bases separated the two germline ends. The V gene's germline CDR1 is LNHDA and CDR2 SQIVND (reference sequence).

V usage is TRBV4-3 and J usage is TRBJ2-2; 7 bases fit TRBD2. Germline V gene sequence: CDR1 LGHNA, CDR2 YSLEER. V trimming: 5 bases; J trimming: 6 bases; junction bases outside the gene matches: 9. The CDR3 extends over 15 amino acids. The CDR3 sequence is CASSWTRSFSGELFF. In DNA form, the CDR3 reads TGCGCCAGCAGCTGGACTAGGTCGTTTTCCGGGGAGCTGTTTTTT.

In this sample, this clonotype turned up a few times. The V call is TRBV12-3 or TRBV12-4, the J call TRBJ2-1; a weak D match, TRBD1 (6 bases). V lost 1 base to trimming and J lost 4 bases, with 11 bases between them. The CDR3 is 15 amino acids. CDR3 coding DNA: TGTGCCAGCAGTTTAGGACAGGCCTCATACAATGAGCAGTTCTTC. Protein: CASSLGQASYNEQFF.

V gene TRBV18 combines with J gene TRBJ2-5; maybe TRBD2 (6 bases). The CDR3 has 15 amino acids. The germline V and J ends were trimmed by 0 bases and 1 base, with 9 bases remaining between them. Germline values: CDR1 KGHSH, CDR2 LQKENI. The DNA of the CDR3 is TGTGCCAGCTCACCACCGGGGAGGCGCCAAGAGACCCAGTACTTC. Protein sequence: CASSPPGRRQETQYF.

This clonotype was seen many times. The rearrangement uses TRBV10-3 and TRBJ1-1, with D perhaps TRBD1 (5 bases). Per germline, CDR1 ENHRY and CDR2 SYGVKD. There are 16 residues in the CDR3. The V end was cut by 3 bases, the J end by 2 bases, with 16 bases between. CDR3 protein: CAISDHWDGINTEAFF. The DNA for the CDR3 is TGTGCCATCAGTGACCATTGGGACGGGATTAACACTGAAGCTTTCTTT.

The J gene is TRBJ2-1, the V gene TRBV4-2; no clear D gene. V was clipped by 4 bases and J by 4 bases, with 5 bases between them. Germline V gene sequence: CDR1 LGHNA, CDR2 YNFKEQ. The CDR3 covers 12 residues. CDR3 residues: CASSPEYNEQFF. The CDR3 coding sequence is TGTGCCAGCAGCCCCGAATACAATGAGCAGTTCTTC.

The chain employs TRBV6-5 and TRBJ2-1; 11 positions match TRBD2. Germline loops: CDR1 MNHEY, CDR2 SVGAGI. V lost 6 bases to trimming and J lost 2 bases; unmatched junction nucleotides: 6. This CDR3 contains 16 residues. The CDR3 region has the DNA TGTGCCAGCAGACTATCGGGACTAGCGGCCTACAATGAGCAGTTCTTC. Its protein is CASRLSGLAAYNEQFF.